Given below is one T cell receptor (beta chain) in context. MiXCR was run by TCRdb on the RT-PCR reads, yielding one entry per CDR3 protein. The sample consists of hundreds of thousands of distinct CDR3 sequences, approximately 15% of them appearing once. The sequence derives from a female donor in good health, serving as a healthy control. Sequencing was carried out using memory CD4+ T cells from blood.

The CDR3 loop is CATSREAWGEQYF. Written as DNA, the CDR3 is TGTGCCACCAGCAGAGAGGCCTGGGGCGAGCAGTACTTC. The chain combines TRBV15 with TRBJ2-7, with D unclear. V gave up 0 bases and J gave up 6 bases, with 9 bases separating them. This CDR3 contains 13 residues. Germline V gene lookup returns CDR1 LNHNV and CDR2 YYDKDF (reference sequence).